Sequencing of this T cell receptor beta chain was carried out in a study of metastatic and nonmetastatic thyroid tumors. Via MiXCR, TCRdb re-called the PCR reads. The sample holds about 85,000 clones, approximately 9% seen once. No patient had received any treatment before thyroid surgery. The CDR3 has 17 amino acids. Trimming took 4 bases from V and 7 from J; bases not matched to a gene: 16. Germline V gene sequence: CDR1 MNHEY, CDR2 SVGAGI. This TCR came from a female donor with papillary thyroid cancer or a benign thyroid nodule (not recorded which). Some clones in this sample may be carry-over from other donors' samples. The sequenced sample was blood. The rearrangement uses TRBV6-5 and TRBJ2-3; 8 bases map to TRBD1. CDR3 in amino acids: CASSSDLPGQEAYTQYF. The DNA for the CDR3 is TGTGCCAGCAGTTCGGATCTGCCGGGACAGGAAGCATATACGCAGTATTTT.